This T cell receptor (beta chain) was profiled in a study of T cell responses to AZD1222 COVID-19 vaccine. This clone was counted a single time. The antigen is undetermined. The method was immunoSEQ multiplex PCR; TCRdb's version includes in-frame clones alone and lacks a portion of them. The sample includes about 90,000 clones, around 85% of them seen just once. The trim removed 4 bases at V and 1 base at J, leaving 6 bases unmatched. Germline V gene sequence: CDR1 SGHRS, CDR2 YFSETQ. The length of the CDR3 is 15 residues. Study conclusions and caveats: Close to half of all spike-specific TCRs reportedly target regions of the variants that are unmutated. In a largely white British group with more females than males, clonal diversity was possibly underestimated. Baseline serostatus was positive in only six AZD1222 recipients.

The sample was peripheral blood, taken on day 0 of AZD1222 vaccination. This rearrangement joins TRBV5-1 to TRBJ2-5; 8 bases map to TRBD1. The sequence came from an adult in good health. This CDR3 reads CASSNYDRGQETQYF. As DNA, the CDR3 is TGCGCCAGCAGCAACTATGACAGGGGCCAAGAGACCCAGTACTTC. Using reference TRBV5-1 and TRBJ2-5 for the parts outside the CDR3, the full variable domain is KAGVTQTPRYLIKTRGQQVTLSCSPISGHRSVSWYQQTPGQGLQFLFEYFSETQRNKGNFPGRFSGRQFSNSRSEMNVSTLELGDSALYLCASSNYDRGQETQYFGPGTRLLVL.